This T cell receptor beta chain was recorded in a study of T-cell reconstitution after alpha-beta-depleted transplantation in children. The germline V gene encodes CDR1 SGHRS and CDR2 YFSETQ. The CDR3 has 13 amino acids. The ends were cut back, 5 bases at V and 0 bases at J, with 9 bases in the middle. For TCRbeta, the library was prepared with unique molecular identifiers. TCRdb reprocessed the PCR reads with MiXCR, giving one entry per CDR3 protein. The top ten clones hold 2% to 3% of a sample with roughly 300,000 distinct CDR3 sequences, 10% of them seen once. The sequence was collected from a human donor who donated a stem cell graft to a child with acute lymphoblastic leukemia. Sequenced material: PBMCs from the stem cell graft donor, taken from the stem cell graft. This chain uses TRBV5-1 with TRBJ2-7; no firm D call. As DNA, the CDR3 is TGCGCCAGCAGTGCGGAGAACTCCTACGAGCAGTACTTC. Translation: CASSAENSYEQYF.